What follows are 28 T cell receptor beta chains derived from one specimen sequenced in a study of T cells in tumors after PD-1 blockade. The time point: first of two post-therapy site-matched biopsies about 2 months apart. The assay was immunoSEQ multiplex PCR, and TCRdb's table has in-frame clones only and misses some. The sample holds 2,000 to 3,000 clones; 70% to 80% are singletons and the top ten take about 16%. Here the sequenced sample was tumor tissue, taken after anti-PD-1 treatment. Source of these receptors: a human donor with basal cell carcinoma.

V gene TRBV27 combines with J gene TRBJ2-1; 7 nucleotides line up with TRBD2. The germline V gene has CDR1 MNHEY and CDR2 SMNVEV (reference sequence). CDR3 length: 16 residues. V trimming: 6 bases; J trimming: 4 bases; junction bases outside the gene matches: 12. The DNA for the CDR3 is TGTGCCAGCAGGGAAGAAGCGGGGAACTTATACAATGAGCAGTTCTTC. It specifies CASREEAGNLYNEQFF.

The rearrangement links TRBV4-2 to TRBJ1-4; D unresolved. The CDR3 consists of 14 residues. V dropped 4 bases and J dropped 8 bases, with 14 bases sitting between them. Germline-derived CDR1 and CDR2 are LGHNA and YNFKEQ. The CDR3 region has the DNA TGTGCCAGCAGCCCCGAGGAGGTCGACGAAAAACTGTTTTTT. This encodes CASSPEEVDEKLFF.

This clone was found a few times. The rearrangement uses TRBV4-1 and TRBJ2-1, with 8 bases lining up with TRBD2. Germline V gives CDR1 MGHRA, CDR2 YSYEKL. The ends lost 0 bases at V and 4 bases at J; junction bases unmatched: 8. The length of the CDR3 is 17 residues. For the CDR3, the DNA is TGCGCCAGCAGCCAAGATGTCGGGGGGGCCCCTTACAATGAGCAGTTCTTC. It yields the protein CASSQDVGGAPYNEQFF.

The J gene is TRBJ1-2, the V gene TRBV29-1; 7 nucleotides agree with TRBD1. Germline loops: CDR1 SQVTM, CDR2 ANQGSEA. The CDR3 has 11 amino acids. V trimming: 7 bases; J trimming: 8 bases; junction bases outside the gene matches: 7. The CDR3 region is CSGYRGGGYTF. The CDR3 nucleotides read TGCAGCGGGTACAGGGGAGGAGGCTACACCTTC.

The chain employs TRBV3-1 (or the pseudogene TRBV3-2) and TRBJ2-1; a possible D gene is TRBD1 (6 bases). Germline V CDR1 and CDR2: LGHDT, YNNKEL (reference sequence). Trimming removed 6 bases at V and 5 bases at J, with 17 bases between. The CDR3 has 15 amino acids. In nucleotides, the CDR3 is TGTGCCAGCAGGTTACTAGAGGGGGTGAACAATGAGCAGTTCTTC. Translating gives CASRLLEGVNNEQFF.

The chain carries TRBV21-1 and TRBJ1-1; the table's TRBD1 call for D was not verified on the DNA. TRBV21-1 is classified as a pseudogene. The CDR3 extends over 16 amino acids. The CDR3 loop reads CASSKRDKGPSAEAFF. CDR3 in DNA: TGTGCCAGCAGCAAGAGGGACAAGGGGCCCTCCGCTGAAGCTTTCTTT.

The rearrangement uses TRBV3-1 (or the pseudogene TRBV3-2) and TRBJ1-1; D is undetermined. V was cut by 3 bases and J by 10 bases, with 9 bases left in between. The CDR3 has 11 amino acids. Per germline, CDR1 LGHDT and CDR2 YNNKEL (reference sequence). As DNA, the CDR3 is TGTGCCAGCAGCCAGGGTGGCGCAGCTTTCTTT. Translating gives CASSQGGAAFF.

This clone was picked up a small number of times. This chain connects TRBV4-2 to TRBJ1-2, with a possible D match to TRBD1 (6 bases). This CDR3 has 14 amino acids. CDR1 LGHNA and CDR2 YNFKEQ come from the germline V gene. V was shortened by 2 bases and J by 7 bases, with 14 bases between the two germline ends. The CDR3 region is CASSQNRDVLGYTF. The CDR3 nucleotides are TGTGCCAGCAGCCAAAACAGGGATGTACTTGGCTACACCTTC.

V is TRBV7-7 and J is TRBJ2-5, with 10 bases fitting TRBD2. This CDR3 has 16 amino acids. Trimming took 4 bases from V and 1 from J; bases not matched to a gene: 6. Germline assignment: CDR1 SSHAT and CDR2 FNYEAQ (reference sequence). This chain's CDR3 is CASSSDRTSGQETQYF. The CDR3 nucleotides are TGTGCCAGCAGCTCAGATCGGACTAGCGGCCAAGAGACCCAGTACTTC.

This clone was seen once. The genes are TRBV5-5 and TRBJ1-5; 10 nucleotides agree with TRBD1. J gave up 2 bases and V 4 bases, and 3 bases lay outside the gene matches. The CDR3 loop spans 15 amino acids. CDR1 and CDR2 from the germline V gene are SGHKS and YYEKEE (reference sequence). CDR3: CASSIGTGGNQPQHF. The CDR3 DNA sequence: TGTGCCAGCAGCATAGGGACAGGGGGCAATCAGCCCCAGCATTTT.

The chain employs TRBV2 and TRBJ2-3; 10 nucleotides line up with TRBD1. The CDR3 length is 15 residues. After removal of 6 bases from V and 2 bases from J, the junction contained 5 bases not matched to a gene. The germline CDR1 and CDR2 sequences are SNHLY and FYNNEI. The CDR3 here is CASRIGTGVTDTQYF. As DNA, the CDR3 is TGTGCCAGCAGGATTGGGACAGGGGTCACAGATACGCAGTATTTT. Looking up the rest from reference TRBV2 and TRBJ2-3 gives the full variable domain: EPEVTQTPSHQVTQMGQEVILRCVPISNHLYFYWYRQILGQKVEFLVSFYNNEISEKSEIFDDQFSVERPDGSNFTLKIRSTKLEDSAMYFCASRIGTGVTDTQYFGPGTRLTVL.

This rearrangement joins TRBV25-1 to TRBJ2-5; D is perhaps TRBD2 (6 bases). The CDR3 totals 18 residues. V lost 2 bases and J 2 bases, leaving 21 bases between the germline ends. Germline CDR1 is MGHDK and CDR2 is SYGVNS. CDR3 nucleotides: TGTGCCAGCAGTGAAAAATATTCCCAGGAGGGGTTACAAGAGACCCAGTACTTC. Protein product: CASSEKYSQEGLQETQYF.

CDR3 nucleotide sequence: TGTGCCAGCGGAGCGGGGGGCTACAATGAGCAGTTCTTC. It yields the protein CASGAGGYNEQFF. V usage is TRBV2 and J usage is TRBJ2-1; 9 bases agree with TRBD2. Germline lookup yields CDR1 SNHLY and CDR2 FYNNEI. V trimming: 8 bases; J trimming: 3 bases; junction bases outside the gene matches: 2. This CDR3 spans 13 amino acids.

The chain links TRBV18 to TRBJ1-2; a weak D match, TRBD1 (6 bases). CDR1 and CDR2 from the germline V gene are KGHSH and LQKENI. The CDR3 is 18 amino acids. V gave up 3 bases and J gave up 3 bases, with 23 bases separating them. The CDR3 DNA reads TGTGCCAGCTCACCGACCCACTGGGGGGCGGTTCACTACTATGGCTACACCTTC. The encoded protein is CASSPTHWGAVHYYGYTF.

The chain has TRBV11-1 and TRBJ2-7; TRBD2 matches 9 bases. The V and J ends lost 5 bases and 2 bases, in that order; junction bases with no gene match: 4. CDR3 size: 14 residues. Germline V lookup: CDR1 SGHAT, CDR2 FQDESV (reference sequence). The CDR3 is CASSPGLATYEQYF. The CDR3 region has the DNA TGTGCCAGCAGCCCGGGACTAGCTACCTACGAGCAGTACTTC.

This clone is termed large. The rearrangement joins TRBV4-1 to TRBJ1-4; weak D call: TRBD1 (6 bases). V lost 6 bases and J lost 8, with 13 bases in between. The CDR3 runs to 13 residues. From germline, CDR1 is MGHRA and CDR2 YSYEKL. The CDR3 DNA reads TGCGCCAGCAGACCCCCCACAGGGGAAAAACTGTTTTTT. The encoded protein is CASRPPTGEKLFF.

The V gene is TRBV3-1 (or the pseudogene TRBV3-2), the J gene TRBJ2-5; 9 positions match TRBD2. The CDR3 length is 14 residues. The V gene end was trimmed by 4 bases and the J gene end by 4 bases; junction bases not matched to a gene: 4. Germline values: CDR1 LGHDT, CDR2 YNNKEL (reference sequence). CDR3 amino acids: CASSRLAERETQYF. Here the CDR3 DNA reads TGTGCCAGCAGCCGACTAGCGGAAAGAGAGACCCAGTACTTC.

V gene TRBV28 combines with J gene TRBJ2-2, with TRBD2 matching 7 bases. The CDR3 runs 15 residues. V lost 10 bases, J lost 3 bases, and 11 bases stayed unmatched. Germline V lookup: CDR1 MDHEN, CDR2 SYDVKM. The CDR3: CAIAGDGWDTGELFF. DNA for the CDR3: TGTGCCATCGCGGGGGACGGGTGGGACACCGGGGAGCTGTTTTTT.

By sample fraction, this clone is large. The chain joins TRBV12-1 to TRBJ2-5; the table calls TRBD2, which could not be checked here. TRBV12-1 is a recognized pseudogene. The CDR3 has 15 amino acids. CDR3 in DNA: TGTGCCAGCAGCCCTAGGGGGGGGCATTGGGAGACCCAGTACTTC. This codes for CASSPRGGHWETQYF.

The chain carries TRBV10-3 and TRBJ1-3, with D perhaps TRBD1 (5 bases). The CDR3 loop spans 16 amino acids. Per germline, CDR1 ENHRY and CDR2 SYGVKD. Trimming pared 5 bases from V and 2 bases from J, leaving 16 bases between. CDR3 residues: CAISWALGGTGNTIYF. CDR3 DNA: TGTGCCATCAGTTGGGCACTTGGGGGAACTGGAAACACCATATATTTT.

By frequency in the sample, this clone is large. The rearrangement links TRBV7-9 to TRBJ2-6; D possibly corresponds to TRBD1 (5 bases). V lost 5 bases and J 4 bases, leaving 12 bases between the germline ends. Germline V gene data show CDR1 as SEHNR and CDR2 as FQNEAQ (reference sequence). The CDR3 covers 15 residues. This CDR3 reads CASSLQVVGANVLTF. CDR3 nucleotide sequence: TGTGCCAGCAGCCTACAGGTTGTAGGGGCCAACGTCCTGACTTTC.

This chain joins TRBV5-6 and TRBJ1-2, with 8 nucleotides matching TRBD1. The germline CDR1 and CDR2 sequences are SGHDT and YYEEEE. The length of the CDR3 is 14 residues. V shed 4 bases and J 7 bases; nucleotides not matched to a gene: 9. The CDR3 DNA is TGTGCCAGCAGCCGTTTGACAGGGGAGGGTGGCTACACCTTC. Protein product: CASSRLTGEGGYTF.

The DNA of the CDR3 is TGTGCCAGCAGCTTAAGACAGGGGGGAGTCACTGAAGCTTTCTTT. Its protein is CASSLRQGGVTEAFF. The J gene is TRBJ1-1, the V gene TRBV11-1; 9 bases align to TRBD1. CDR1 and CDR2 (germline): SGHAT, FQDESV (reference sequence). The CDR3 spans 15 residues. After removal of 2 bases from V and 4 bases from J, the junction contained 5 bases not matched to a gene.

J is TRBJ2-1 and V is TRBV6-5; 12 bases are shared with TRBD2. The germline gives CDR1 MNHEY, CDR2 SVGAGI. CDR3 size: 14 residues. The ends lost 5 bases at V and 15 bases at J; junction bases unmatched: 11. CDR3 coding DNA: TGTGCCAGCAGTCAGGCGCTAGCGGGGGGGCAGGTGTTCTTC. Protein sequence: CASSQALAGGQVFF.

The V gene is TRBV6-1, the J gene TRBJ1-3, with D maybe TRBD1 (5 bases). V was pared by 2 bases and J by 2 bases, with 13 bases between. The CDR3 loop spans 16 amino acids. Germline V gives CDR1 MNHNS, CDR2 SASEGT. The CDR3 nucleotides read TGTGCCAGCAGTGAAATCGGTGGAGGGGCTGGAAACACCATATATTTT. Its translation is CASSEIGGGAGNTIYF.

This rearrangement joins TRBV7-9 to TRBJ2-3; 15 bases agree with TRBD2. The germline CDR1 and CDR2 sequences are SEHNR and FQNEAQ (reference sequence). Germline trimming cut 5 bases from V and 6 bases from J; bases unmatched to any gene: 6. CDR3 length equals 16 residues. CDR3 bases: TGTGCCAGCAGCCCATCCGGGACTAGCGGGGGGGATACGCAGTATTTT. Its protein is CASSPSGTSGGDTQYF.

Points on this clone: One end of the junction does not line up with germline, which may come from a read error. CDR3 in amino acids: CAWSVNGRGVF. The DNA for the CDR3 is TGTGCCTGGAGTGTAAATGGCAGGGGAGTCTTC. The rearrangement links TRBV30 to TRBJ2-7; D perhaps matches TRBD1 (6 bases). CDR3 length: 11 residues. The germline V gene has CDR1 GTSNPN and CDR2 SVGIG (reference sequence).

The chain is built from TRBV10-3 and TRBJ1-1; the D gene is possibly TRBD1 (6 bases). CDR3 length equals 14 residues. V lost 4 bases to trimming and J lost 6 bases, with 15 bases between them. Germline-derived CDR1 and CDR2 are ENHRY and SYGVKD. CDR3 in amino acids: CAISGYQGKSEAFF. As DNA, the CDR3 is TGTGCCATCAGTGGCTATCAGGGGAAGTCTGAAGCTTTCTTT.